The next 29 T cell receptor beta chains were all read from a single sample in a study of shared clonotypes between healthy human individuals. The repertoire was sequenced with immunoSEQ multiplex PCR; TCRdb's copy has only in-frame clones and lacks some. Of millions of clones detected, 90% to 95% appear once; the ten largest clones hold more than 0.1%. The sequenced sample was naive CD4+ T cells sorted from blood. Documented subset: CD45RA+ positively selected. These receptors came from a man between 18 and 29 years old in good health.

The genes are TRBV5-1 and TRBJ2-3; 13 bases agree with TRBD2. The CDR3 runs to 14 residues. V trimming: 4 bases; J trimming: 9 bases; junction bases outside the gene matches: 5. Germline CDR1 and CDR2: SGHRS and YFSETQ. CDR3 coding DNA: TGCGCCAGCAGCCAGGGGACTAGCGGGGCGACGCAGTATTTT. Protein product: CASSQGTSGATQYF.

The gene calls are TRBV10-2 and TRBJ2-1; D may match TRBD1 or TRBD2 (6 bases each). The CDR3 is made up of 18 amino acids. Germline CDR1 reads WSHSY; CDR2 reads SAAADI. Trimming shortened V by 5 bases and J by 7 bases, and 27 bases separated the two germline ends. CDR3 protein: CASSWTFGGGTLGNEQFF. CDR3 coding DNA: TGCGCCAGCAGTTGGACATTCGGAGGGGGTACCTTAGGGAATGAGCAGTTCTTC.

The DNA of the CDR3 is TGTGCCAGCAGCGTAGAGGGAGGGACATCAGGCGAGCAGTACTTC. This translates into CASSVEGGTSGEQYF. The chain recombines TRBV9 with TRBJ2-7, with D possibly matching TRBD2 (7 bases). Trimming shortened V by 0 bases and J by 6 bases, and 16 bases separated the two germline ends. This CDR3 comprises 15 residues. Per germline, CDR1 SGDLS and CDR2 YYNGEE. Together with reference TRBV9 and TRBJ2-7, the CDR3 gives the full variable domain: DSGVTQTPKHLITATGQRVTLRCSPRSGDLSVYWYQQSLDQGLQFLIQYYNGEERAKGNILERFSAQQFPDLHSELNLSSLELGDSALYFCASSVEGGTSGEQYFGPGTRLTVT.

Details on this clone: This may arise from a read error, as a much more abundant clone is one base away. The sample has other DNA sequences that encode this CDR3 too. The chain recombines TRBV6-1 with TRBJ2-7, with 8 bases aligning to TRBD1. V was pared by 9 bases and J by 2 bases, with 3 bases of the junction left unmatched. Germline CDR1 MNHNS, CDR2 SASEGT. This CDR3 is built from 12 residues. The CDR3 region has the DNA TGTGCCAGTATGGACAGGGCCTACGAGCAGTACTTC. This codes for CASMDRAYEQYF.

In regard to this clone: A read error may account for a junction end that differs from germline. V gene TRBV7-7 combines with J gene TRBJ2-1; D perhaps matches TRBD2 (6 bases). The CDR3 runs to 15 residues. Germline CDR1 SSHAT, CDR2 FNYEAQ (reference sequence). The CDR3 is CASSLRPGDYNEQFF. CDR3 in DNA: TGTGCTAGCAGCTTACGCCCGGGGGACTACAATGAGCAGTTCTTC.

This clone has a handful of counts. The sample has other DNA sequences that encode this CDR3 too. The CDR3 DNA is TGCGCCAGCAGCTTGGGACAGGGAAATGAAAAACTGTTTTTT. Translated, it gives CASSLGQGNEKLFF. The V gene is TRBV5-1, the J gene TRBJ1-4; 7 positions match TRBD1. Germline CDR1 SGHRS, CDR2 YFSETQ. V shed 0 bases and J 5 bases; nucleotides not matched to a gene: 1. The CDR3 is 14 residues long. The complete variable domain, with remaining parts taken from reference TRBV5-1 and TRBJ1-4, reads KAGVTQTPRYLIKTRGQQVTLSCSPISGHRSVSWYQQTPGQGLQFLFEYFSETQRNKGNFPGRFSGRQFSNSRSEMNVSTLELGDSALYLCASSLGQGNEKLFFGSGTQLSVL.

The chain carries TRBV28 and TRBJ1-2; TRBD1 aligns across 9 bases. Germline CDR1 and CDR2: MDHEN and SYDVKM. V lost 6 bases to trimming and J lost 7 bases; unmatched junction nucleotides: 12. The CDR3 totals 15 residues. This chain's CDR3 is CASRRTGGAGSGYTF. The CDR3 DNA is TGTGCCAGCAGGAGAACAGGGGGCGCGGGGTCTGGCTACACCTTC.

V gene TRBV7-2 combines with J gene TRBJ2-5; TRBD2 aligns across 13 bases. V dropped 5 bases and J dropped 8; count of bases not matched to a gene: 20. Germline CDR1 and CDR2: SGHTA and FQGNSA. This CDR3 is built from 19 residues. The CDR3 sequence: CASSRTGLAGITSVRTQYF. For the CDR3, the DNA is TGTGCCAGCAGCCGCACGGGACTAGCGGGGATCACCTCGGTTCGAACCCAGTACTTC.

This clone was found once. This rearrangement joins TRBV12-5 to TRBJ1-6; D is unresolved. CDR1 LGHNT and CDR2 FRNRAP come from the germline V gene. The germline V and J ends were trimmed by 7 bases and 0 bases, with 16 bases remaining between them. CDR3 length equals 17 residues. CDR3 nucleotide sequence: TGTGCTAGTGATTCTGGACCTTTGAGCTCCTATAATTCACCCCTCCACTTT. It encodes CASDSGPLSSYNSPLHF.

The CDR3 spells CAISDPKGNSPLHF. In nucleotides, the CDR3 is TGTGCCATCAGTGACCCGAAGGGGAATTCACCCCTCCACTTT. The chain uses TRBV10-3 and TRBJ1-6, with a weak D call TRBD1 (5 bases). In germline, CDR1 is ENHRY, CDR2 SYGVKD. The CDR3 is 14 amino acids. V lost 3 bases and J lost 7, with 10 bases in between.

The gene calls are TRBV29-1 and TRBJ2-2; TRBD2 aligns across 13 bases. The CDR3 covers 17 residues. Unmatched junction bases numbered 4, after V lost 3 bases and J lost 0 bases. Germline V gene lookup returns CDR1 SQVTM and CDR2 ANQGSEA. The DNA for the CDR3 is TGCAGCGTTGAGGGACTAGCGGGGACCGCGAACACCGGGGAGCTGTTTTTT. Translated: CSVEGLAGTANTGELFF.

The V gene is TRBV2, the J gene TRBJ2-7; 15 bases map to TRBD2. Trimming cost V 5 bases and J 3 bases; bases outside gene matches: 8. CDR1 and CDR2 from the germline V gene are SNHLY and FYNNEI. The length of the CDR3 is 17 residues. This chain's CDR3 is CASSRTSGGGVLYEQYF. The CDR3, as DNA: TGTGCCAGCAGTAGGACTAGCGGGGGGGGTGTCCTCTACGAGCAGTACTTC.

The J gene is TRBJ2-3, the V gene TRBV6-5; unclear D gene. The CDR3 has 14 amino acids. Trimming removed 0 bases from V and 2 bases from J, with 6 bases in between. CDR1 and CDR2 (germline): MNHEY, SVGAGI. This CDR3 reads CASSYSWDTDTQYF. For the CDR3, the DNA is TGTGCCAGCAGTTACTCGTGGGACACAGATACGCAGTATTTT.

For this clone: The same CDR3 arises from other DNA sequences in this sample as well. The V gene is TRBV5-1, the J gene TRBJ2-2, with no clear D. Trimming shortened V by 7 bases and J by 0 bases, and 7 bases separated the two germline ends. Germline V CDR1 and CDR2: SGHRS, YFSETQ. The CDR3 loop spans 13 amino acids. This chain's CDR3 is CASREANTGELFF. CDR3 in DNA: TGCGCCAGCCGTGAAGCGAACACCGGGGAGCTGTTTTTT.

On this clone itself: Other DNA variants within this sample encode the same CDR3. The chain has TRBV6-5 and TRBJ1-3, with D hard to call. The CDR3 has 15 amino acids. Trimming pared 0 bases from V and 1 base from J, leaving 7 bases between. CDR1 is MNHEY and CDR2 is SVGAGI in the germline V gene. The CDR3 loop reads CASSYSGVSGNTIYF. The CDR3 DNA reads TGTGCCAGCAGTTACTCAGGAGTGTCTGGAAACACCATATATTTT.

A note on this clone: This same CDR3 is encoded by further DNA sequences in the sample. CDR3 in amino acids: CASSPLNEQYF. CDR3 sequence (DNA): TGTGCCAGCAGCCCTCTAAACGAGCAGTACTTC. The J gene is TRBJ2-7, the V gene TRBV7-9; D is unclear. Between the trimmed V and J ends, which lost 5 bases and 5 bases, there was a span of 7 bases. The CDR3 is 11 amino acids. CDR1 is SEHNR, CDR2 FQNEAQ, per germline (reference sequence).

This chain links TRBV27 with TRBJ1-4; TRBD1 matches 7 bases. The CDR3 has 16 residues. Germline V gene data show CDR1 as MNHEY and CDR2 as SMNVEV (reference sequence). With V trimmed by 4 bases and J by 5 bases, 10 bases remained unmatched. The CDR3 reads CASSSTRTGGNEKLFF. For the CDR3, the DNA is TGTGCCAGCAGTTCAACCCGGACAGGAGGGAATGAAAAACTGTTTTTT.

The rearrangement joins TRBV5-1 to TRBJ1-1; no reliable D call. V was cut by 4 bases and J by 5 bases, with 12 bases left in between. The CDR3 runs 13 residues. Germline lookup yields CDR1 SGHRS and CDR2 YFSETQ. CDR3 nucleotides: TGCGCCAGCAGCCCGACCACCTGGACTGAAGCTTTCTTT. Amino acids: CASSPTTWTEAFF.

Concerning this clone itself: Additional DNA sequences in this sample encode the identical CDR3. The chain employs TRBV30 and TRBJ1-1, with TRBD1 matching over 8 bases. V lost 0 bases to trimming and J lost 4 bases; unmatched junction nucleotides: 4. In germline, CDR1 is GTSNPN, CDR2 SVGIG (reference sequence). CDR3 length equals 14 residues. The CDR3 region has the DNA TGTGCCTGGAGTGTTCAGGGGGCGGTCACTGAAGCTTTCTTT. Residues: CAWSVQGAVTEAFF. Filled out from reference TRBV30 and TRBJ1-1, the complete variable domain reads SQTIHQWPATLVQPVGSPLSLECTVEGTSNPNLYWYRQAAGRGLQLLFYSVGIGQISSEVPQNLSASRPQDRQFILSSKKLLLSDSGFYLCAWSVQGAVTEAFFGQGTRLTVV.

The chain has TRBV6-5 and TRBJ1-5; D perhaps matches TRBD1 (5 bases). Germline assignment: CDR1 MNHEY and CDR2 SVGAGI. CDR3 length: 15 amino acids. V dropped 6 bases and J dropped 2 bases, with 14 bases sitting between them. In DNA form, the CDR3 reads TGTGCCAGCAGACCTCAGGGCAGGGGCAATCAGCCCCAGCATTTT. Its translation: CASRPQGRGNQPQHF.

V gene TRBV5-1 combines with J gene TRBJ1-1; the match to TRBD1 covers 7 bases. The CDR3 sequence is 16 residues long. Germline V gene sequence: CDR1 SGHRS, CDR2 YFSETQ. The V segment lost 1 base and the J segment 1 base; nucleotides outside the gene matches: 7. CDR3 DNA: TGCGCCAGCAGCTTGCGGACAGGCGGGTCGAACACTGAAGCTTTCTTT. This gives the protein CASSLRTGGSNTEAFF.

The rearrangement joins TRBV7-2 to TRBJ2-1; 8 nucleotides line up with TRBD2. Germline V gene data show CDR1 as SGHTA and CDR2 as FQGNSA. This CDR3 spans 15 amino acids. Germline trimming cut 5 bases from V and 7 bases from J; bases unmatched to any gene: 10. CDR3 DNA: TGTGCCAGCAGCAGACTAGCGCATGGGTCGAATGAGCAGTTCTTC. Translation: CASSRLAHGSNEQFF.

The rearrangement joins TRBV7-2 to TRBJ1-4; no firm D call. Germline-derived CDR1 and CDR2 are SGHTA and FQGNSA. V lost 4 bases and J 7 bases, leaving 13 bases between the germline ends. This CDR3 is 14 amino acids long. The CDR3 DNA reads TGTGCCAGCAGCTCCCGGGTGGGATCTGAAAAACTGTTTTTT. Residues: CASSSRVGSEKLFF.

CDR3 sequence: CASSLGPDRATGELFF. The CDR3 nucleotides read TGCGCCAGCAGCTTGGGGCCTGACAGAGCCACCGGGGAGCTGTTTTTT. The rearrangement links TRBV5-1 to TRBJ2-2, with a possible D match to TRBD1 (5 bases). CDR3 size: 16 residues. Germline-derived CDR1 and CDR2 are SGHRS and YFSETQ. Trimming removed 0 bases from V and 4 bases from J, with 13 bases in between.

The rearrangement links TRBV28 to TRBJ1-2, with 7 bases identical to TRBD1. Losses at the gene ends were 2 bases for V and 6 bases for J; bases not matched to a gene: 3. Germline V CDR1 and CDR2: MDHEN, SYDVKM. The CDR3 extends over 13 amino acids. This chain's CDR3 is CASSLQGENGYTF. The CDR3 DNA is TGTGCCAGCAGTTTACAGGGGGAAAATGGCTACACCTTC.

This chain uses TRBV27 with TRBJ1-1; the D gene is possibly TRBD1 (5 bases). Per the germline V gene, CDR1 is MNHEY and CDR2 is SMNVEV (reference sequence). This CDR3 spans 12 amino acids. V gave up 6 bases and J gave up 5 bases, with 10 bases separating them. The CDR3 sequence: CASSRGWTEAFF. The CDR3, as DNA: TGTGCCAGCAGCCGGGGGTGGACTGAAGCTTTCTTT.

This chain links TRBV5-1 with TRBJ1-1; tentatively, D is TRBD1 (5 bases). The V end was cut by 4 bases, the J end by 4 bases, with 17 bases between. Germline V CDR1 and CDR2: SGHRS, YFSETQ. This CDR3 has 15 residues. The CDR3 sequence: CASSLGDGLFTEAFF. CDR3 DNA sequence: TGCGCCAGCAGCCTGGGGGACGGACTGTTCACTGAAGCTTTCTTT.

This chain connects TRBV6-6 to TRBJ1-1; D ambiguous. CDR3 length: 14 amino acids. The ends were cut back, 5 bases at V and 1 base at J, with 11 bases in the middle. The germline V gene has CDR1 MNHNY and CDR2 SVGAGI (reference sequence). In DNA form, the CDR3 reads TGTGCCAGCAGTGGACCGGACCCGAACACTGAAGCTTTCTTT. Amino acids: CASSGPDPNTEAFF.

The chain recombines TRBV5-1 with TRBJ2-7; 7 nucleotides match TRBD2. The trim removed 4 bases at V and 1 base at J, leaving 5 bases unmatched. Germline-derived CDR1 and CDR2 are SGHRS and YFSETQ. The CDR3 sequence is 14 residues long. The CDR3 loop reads CASSAGLVSYEQYF. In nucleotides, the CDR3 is TGCGCCAGCAGCGCTGGACTAGTATCCTACGAGCAGTACTTC.